The clone carrying this T cell receptor beta chain was observed a few times. What it recognizes is unknown. This sample is drawn from a study of shared clonotypes between healthy human individuals. Sequencing used immunoSEQ multiplex PCR; TCRdb keeps in-frame clones, though not all of them. The table lists nearly 750,000 clones, 72% of them singletons. Study-wide findings and caveats: Rarefaction indicated that sorted-subset sequencing remained incomplete although depth was large. All-four-donor shared clonotypes had higher generation probabilities than non-shared clonotypes did.

Sequenced: memory CD4+ T cells sorted from blood. Subset meaning: CD45RA-negative fraction. The sequence was obtained from a woman aged 25 to 39 in good health.

The CDR3 reads CASGGLAGTNIQYF. CDR3 nucleotides: TGTGCCAGCGGGGGACTAGCGGGAACAAACATTCAGTACTTC. V is TRBV2 and J is TRBJ2-4; 13 nucleotides align to TRBD2. The germline gives CDR1 SNHLY, CDR2 FYNNEI. The CDR3 runs 14 residues. V dropped 8 bases and J dropped 6; count of bases not matched to a gene: 4.